Each of the 3 T cell receptor beta chains below was sequenced from the same sample in a study of T-cell memory formation after mild COVID-19. TCRdb analysed the 5' RACE reads with MiXCR anew, one entry per CDR3 protein. The data contain 450,000 or so distinct CDR3 sequences, 20% to 30% of them singletons. The source material was PBMCs or a T cell subset sorted from them (not recorded which). Source of these receptors: an adult woman who had mild COVID-19 (a few samples of this study predate the infection). Cell type and time point are not known.

The genes are TRBV11-2 and TRBJ2-7, with 8 bases aligning to TRBD1. Looked up from germline, CDR1 is SGHAT and CDR2 is FQNNGV. The length of the CDR3 is 17 residues. V was pared by 1 base and J by 0 bases, with 8 bases of the junction left unmatched. The CDR3 sequence is CASSLGSGGSHSYEQYF. CDR3 nucleotides: TGTGCCAGCAGCTTAGGGTCAGGGGGCTCCCACTCCTACGAGCAGTACTTC.

This clonotype showed up many times. The J gene is TRBJ1-1, the V gene TRBV3-1; weak D call: TRBD1 (6 bases). Germline V gives CDR1 LGHDT, CDR2 YNNKEL (reference sequence). Trimming took off 6 bases at V and 4 bases at J, with 21 bases between the two ends. This CDR3 contains 16 residues. The CDR3: CASSPTRRGRGTEAFF. The CDR3 region has the DNA TGTGCCAGCAGTCCAACCCGCAGGGGCCGGGGCACTGAAGCTTTCTTT. The full variable domain, its missing parts supplied by reference TRBV3-1 and TRBJ1-1, is DTAVSQTPKYLVTQMGNDKSIKCEQNLGHDTMYWYKQDSKKFLKIMFSYNNKELIINETVPNRFSPKSPDKAHLNLHINSLELGDSAVYFCASSPTRRGRGTEAFFGQGTRLTVV.

The J gene is TRBJ2-7, the V gene TRBV12-3 or TRBV12-4; 8 bases line up with TRBD2. The CDR3 runs to 14 residues. Trimming removed 3 bases from V and 3 bases from J; junction bases left unmatched: 4. CDR3 DNA: TGTGCCAGCAGTTTGCGGGGGGCTGACTACGAGCAGTACTTC. Protein product: CASSLRGADYEQYF.